Below, 16 T cell receptor beta chains from the same sample are listed, as sequenced in a study of regulatory T cells in long-lasting Graves disease. Construction of TCR beta libraries relied on iRepertoire HTBI primers and on Arm-PCR targeting CDR3 regions. MiXCR was run by TCRdb on the multiplex PCR reads, yielding one entry per CDR3 protein. The data show approximately 310,000 distinct CDR3 sequences, 15% to 20% seen once. Described time point: newly diagnosed GD, antithyroid drugs for less than 3 months. PBMCs were the source of the RNA used for TCR sequencing. Sample: peripheral blood mononuclear cells (PBMCs), taken at new diagnosis, from a patient treated with antithyroid drugs. The receptors stem from a female donor with Graves disease.

This clonotype was seen at least ten times. This sequence joins TRBV12-3 or TRBV12-4 and TRBJ2-3; tentative D call: TRBD2 (5 bases). The CDR3 consists of 16 residues. V lost 3 bases, J lost 2 bases, and 15 bases lay in between. The CDR3 reads CASSFISGSDTDTQYF. The DNA of the CDR3 is TGTGCCAGCAGTTTTATTTCGGGATCAGACACAGATACGCAGTATTTT.

The sample holds many counts of this clonotype. The chain employs TRBV24-1 and TRBJ2-1; TRBD2 is a possible D gene (6 bases). With 7 bases removed from V and 5 bases from J, the gap between germline ends came to 11 bases. Germline V gives CDR1 KGHDR, CDR2 SFDVKD. This CDR3 region has 13 residues. The CDR3 sequence is CATSPPGDNEQFF. The CDR3 nucleotides read TGTGCCACCAGCCCCCCGGGGGACAATGAGCAGTTCTTC.

The table lists this clonotype with a few counts. This chain uses TRBV6-4 with TRBJ2-3; 8 positions match TRBD2. Trimming at V came to 4 bases and at J to 5 bases, leaving 8 bases not matched to a gene. Germline CDR1 and CDR2: MRHNA and SNTAGT. The CDR3 is 15 residues long. This chain's CDR3 is CASSGAPGGKDTQYF. CDR3 bases: TGTGCCAGCAGTGGTGCACCGGGAGGGAAAGATACGCAGTATTTT.

The chain has TRBV19 and TRBJ1-5; D is unresolved. CDR1 and CDR2 (germline): LNHDA, SQIVND (reference sequence). V was pared by 5 bases and J by 1 base, with 9 bases between. This CDR3 contains 14 residues. This chain's CDR3 is CASSFLGSNQPQHF. The CDR3 DNA reads TGTGCCAGTAGTTTTCTGGGGAGCAATCAGCCCCAGCATTTT.

This clonotype has at least ten counts. The chain joins TRBV27 to TRBJ1-5; D gene ambiguous. Trimming removed 3 bases at V and 6 bases at J, with 12 bases between. The CDR3 contains 14 residues. The germline CDR1 and CDR2 sequences are MNHEY and SMNVEV (reference sequence). CDR3 sequence reads: CASSFREEGQPQHF. The CDR3 region has the DNA TGTGCCAGCAGTTTTAGGGAGGAGGGTCAGCCCCAGCATTTT.

The rearrangement links TRBV4-2 to TRBJ2-5; D ambiguous. V lost 5 bases and J 2 bases, leaving 9 bases between the germline ends. There are 13 residues in the CDR3. Germline loops: CDR1 LGHNA, CDR2 YNFKEQ. In DNA, the CDR3 is TGTGCCAGCAGCTTTGACAAGCAAGAGACCCAGTACTTC. Its translation is CASSFDKQETQYF.

The sample holds many counts of this clonotype. This chain joins TRBV6-1 and TRBJ2-3; tentative D call: TRBD2 (5 bases). The germline V and J ends were trimmed by 6 bases and 4 bases, with 17 bases remaining between them. This CDR3 is built from 15 residues. CDR1 MNHNS and CDR2 SASEGT come from the germline V gene. CDR3 amino acids: CASSSILGIPDTQYF. DNA for the CDR3: TGTGCCAGCAGCTCCATACTAGGTATCCCAGATACGCAGTATTTT.

The J gene is TRBJ1-5, the V gene TRBV20-1; D is uncertain. Trimming took off 7 bases at V and 5 bases at J, with 15 bases between the two ends. There are 13 residues in the CDR3. Germline V gene sequence: CDR1 DFQATT, CDR2 SNEGSKA (reference sequence). The CDR3 sequence: CSGRRDGDQPQHF. The CDR3 region has the DNA TGCAGTGGACGAAGGGATGGGGATCAGCCCCAGCATTTT.

This chain joins TRBV12-3 or TRBV12-4 and TRBJ1-6; perhaps TRBD1 as D (6 bases). V lost 2 bases to trimming and J lost 3 bases, with 8 bases between them. The CDR3 extends over 15 amino acids. The CDR3 is CASSLSQGYNSPLHF. CDR3 bases: TGTGCCAGCAGTTTATCACAGGGCTATAATTCACCCCTCCACTTT.

This clonotype was detected only a few times. The genes are TRBV19 and TRBJ1-5, with D tentatively TRBD1 (5 bases). This CDR3 comprises 14 residues. Germline lookup yields CDR1 LNHDA and CDR2 SQIVND (reference sequence). V was cut by 5 bases and J by 6 bases, with 14 bases left in between. For the CDR3, the DNA is TGTGCCAGTAGTGGGACCCACCCAAGTCAGCCCCAGCATTTT. The encoded protein is CASSGTHPSQPQHF.

This clonotype was seen repeatedly, ten times or more. DNA for the CDR3: TGTGCCAGCAAAGGGACAGGGGGATTCGATGAGCAGTTCTTC. This gives the protein CASKGTGGFDEQFF. The chain recombines TRBV2 with TRBJ2-1; 11 bases line up with TRBD1. The V segment lost 7 bases and the J segment 8 bases; nucleotides outside the gene matches: 7. CDR1 is SNHLY, CDR2 FYNNEI, per germline. The CDR3 sequence is 14 residues long.

This clonotype was seen at least ten times. This chain connects TRBV20-1 to TRBJ2-3; no definite D call. Trimming cost V 6 bases and J 4 bases, with 8 bases left between them. From germline, CDR1 is DFQATT and CDR2 SNEGSKA (reference sequence). The CDR3 runs 11 residues. CDR3 amino acids: CSARYADTQYF. In nucleotides, the CDR3 is TGCAGTGCCAGATACGCAGATACGCAGTATTTT.

As to this clonotype: This sequence may be a read error, since a much larger clone differs from it by one base. The rearrangement joins TRBV11-2 to TRBJ2-7; 10 bases agree with TRBD2. This CDR3 is built from 16 residues. Germline trimming cut 4 bases from V and 4 bases from J; bases unmatched to any gene: 10. Germline CDR1 reads SGHAT; CDR2 reads FQNNGV. The CDR3 DNA reads TGTGCCAGCAGCTCGGCTAGCGGGAGCCTTCCTTACGAGCAGTACTTC. As protein: CASSSASGSLPYEQYF.

This clonotype was seen ten or more times. This chain connects TRBV5-1 to TRBJ1-2; 7 nucleotides agree with TRBD1. This CDR3 has 15 residues. Trimming at V came to 4 bases and at J to 4 bases, leaving 10 bases not matched to a gene. Germline values: CDR1 SGHRS, CDR2 YFSETQ. CDR3 bases: TGCGCCAGCAGCATACGACAGGGCCAGTTCTATGGCTACACCTTC. Translated: CASSIRQGQFYGYTF.

This clonotype has a handful of counts. The rearrangement uses TRBV28 and TRBJ2-7; D gene uncertain. Germline V gene lookup returns CDR1 MDHEN and CDR2 SYDVKM. The CDR3 contains 14 residues. The V gene lost 5 bases and the J gene lost 5 bases, with 16 bases spanning the gap. CDR3 residues: CASSGRQAPHEQYF. The CDR3 nucleotides read TGTGCCAGCAGTGGACGACAAGCCCCCCACGAGCAGTACTTC.

In this sample, this clonotype turned up many times. The chain couples TRBV3-1 to TRBJ2-2; TRBD1 might be the D (5 bases). Trimming stripped 7 bases from V and 0 bases from J, with 12 bases between. The CDR3 totals 15 residues. In germline, CDR1 is LGHDT, CDR2 YNNKEL (reference sequence). CDR3 sequence: CASTLKGANTGELFF. The DNA for the CDR3 is TGTGCCAGCACCCTGAAAGGGGCGAACACCGGGGAGCTGTTTTTT.